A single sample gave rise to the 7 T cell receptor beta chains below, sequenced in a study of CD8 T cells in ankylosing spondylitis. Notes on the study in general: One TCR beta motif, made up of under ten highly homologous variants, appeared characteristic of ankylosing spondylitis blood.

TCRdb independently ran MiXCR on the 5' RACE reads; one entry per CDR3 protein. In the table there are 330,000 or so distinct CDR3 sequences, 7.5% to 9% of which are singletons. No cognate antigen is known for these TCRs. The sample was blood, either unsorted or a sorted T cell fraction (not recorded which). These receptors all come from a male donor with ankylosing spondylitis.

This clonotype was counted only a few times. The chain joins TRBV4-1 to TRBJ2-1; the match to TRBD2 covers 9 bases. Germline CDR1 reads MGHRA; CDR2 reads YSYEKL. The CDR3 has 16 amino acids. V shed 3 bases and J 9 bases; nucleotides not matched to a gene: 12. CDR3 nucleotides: TGCGCCAGCAGCCAGCGGGGAGCGGGAGGCGGTCGTGAGCAGTTCTTC. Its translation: CASSQRGAGGGREQFF.

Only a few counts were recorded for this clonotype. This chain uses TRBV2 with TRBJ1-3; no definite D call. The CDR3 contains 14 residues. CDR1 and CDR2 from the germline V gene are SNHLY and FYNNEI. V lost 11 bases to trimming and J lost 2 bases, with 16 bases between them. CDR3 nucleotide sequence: TGTGCCGACGCCCGGCGGGAGACTGGAAACACCATATATTTT. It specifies CADARRETGNTIYF.

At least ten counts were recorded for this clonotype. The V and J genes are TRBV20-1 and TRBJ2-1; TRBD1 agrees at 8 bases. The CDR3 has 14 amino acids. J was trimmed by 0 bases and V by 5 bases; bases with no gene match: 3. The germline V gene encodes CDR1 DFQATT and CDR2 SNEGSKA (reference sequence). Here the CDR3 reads CSAHDRGSYNEQFF. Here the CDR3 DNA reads TGCAGTGCTCATGACAGGGGCTCCTACAATGAGCAGTTCTTC.

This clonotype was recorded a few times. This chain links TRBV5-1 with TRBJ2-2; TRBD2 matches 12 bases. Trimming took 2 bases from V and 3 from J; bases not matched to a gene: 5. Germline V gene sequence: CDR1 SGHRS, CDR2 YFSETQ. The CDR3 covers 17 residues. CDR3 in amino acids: CASSLRLAGVYTGELFF. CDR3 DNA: TGCGCCAGCAGCTTACGACTAGCGGGAGTATACACCGGGGAGCTGTTTTTT.

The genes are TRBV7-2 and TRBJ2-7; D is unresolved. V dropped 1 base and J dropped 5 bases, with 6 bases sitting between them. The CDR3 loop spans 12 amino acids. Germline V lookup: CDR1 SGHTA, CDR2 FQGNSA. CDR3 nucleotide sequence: TGTGCCAGCAGCTTAGACACCCACGAGCAGTACTTC. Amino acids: CASSLDTHEQYF.

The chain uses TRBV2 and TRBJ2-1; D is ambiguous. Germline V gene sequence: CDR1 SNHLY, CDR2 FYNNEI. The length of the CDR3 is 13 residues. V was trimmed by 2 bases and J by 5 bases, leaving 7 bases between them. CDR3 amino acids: CASSEMGNNEQFF. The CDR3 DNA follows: TGTGCCAGCAGTGAAATGGGTAACAATGAGCAGTTCTTC.

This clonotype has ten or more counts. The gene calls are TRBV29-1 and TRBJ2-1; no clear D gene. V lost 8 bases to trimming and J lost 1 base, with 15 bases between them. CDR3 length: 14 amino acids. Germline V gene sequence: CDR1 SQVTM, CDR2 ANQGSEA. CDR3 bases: TGCAGCTCATCCCCCCGTATTTCCTACAATGAGCAGTTCTTC. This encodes CSSSPRISYNEQFF.